This TCR beta chain was identified in a study of blood T cell repertoires in COVID-19. In the study overall: Sample material is recorded as cDNA or gDNA derived from T cells, B-cell-depleted T cells, or PBMCs.

Measured with immunoSEQ multiplex PCR; TCRdb has only the in-frame clones, and not every one. The data show about 210,000 clones, with roughly nine tenths seen just once and roughly 0.7% held by the top ten. Germline V gene sequence: CDR1 MNHEY, CDR2 SVGAGI. The CDR3 is made up of 14 amino acids. Trimming took 4 bases from V and 6 from J; bases not matched to a gene: 4. Source material: peripheral blood. The TCR sequence derives from a man in his forties or fifties with acute or convalescent COVID-19. The chain has TRBV6-5 and TRBJ2-1; 9 nucleotides align to TRBD1. CDR3 region: CASSWTGEGNEQFF. In DNA, the CDR3 is TGTGCCAGCAGTTGGACAGGGGAAGGCAATGAGCAGTTCTTC.